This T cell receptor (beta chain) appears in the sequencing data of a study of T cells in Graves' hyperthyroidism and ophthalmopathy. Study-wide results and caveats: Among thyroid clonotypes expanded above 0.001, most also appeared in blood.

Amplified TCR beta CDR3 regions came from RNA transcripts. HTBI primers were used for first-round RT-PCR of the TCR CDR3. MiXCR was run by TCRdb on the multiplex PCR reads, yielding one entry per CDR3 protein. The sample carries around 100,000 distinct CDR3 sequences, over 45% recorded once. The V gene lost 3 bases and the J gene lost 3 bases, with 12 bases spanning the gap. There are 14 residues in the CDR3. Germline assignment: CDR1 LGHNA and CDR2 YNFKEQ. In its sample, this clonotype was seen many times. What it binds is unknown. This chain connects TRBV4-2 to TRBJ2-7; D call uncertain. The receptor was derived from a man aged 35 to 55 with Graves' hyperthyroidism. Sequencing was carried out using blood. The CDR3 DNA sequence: TGTGCCAGCAGCCAGCCTGAGGCCCTCTACGAGCAGTACTTC. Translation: CASSQPEALYEQYF.